This T cell receptor (beta chain) was captured in a study of T cells expressing NK-cell markers. Study at large: The study drew TCR beta repertoires from sorted CD3+CD56+NKG2C+, CD3+CD56+NKG2C- and CD3+CD56-NKG2C+ T cells. Seven of the eight sequenced donors were HCMV-seropositive; one was seronegative.

CDR1 and CDR2 from the germline V gene are SEHNR and FQNEAQ (reference sequence). This CDR3 has 16 residues. No DNA is given; TCRdb re-called the 5' RACE reads and lists each CDR3 protein once. Found here are several thousand distinct CDR3 sequences; the top ten clones hold roughly an eighth. The sequenced sample was blood T cells: a sorted CD56 or NKG2C T cell subset, CD4+ or CD8+ T cells, or bulk PBMC T cells (not recorded which). This TCR was recovered from a man younger than 35 in good health. The chain uses TRBV7-9 and TRBJ2-2; TCRdb gives TRBD2 as the D gene, but with no DNA this cannot be confirmed. CDR3 sequence: CASRPPGLAGWRELFF.